This T cell receptor beta chain was identified in a study of T-cell reconstitution after alpha-beta-depleted transplantation in children. It was with unique molecular identifiers that the TCRbeta library was prepared. MiXCR was run by TCRdb on the PCR reads, yielding one entry per CDR3 protein. The data contain 210,000 or so distinct CDR3 sequences, approximately 10% of them seen just once; the ten biggest clones take up around 6.2%. The germline CDR1 and CDR2 sequences are LGHDT and YNNKEL (reference sequence). This CDR3 is 15 amino acids long. Trimming pared 0 bases from V and 4 bases from J, leaving 12 bases between.

The genes are TRBV3-1 and TRBJ1-1, with D possibly matching TRBD1 (5 bases). The TCR was taken from a human donor who donated a stem cell graft to a child with acute lymphoblastic leukemia. Here the sequenced sample was PBMCs from the stem cell graft donor, taken from the stem cell graft. The CDR3 region is CASSQDSGGSTEAFF. The CDR3 DNA sequence: TGTGCCAGCAGCCAAGATAGCGGGGGGAGCACTGAAGCTTTCTTT.